These 28 T cell receptor beta chains were sequenced from one sample in a study of blood T cell repertoires in COVID-19. TCRdb's table, derived via immunoSEQ multiplex PCR, lists solely in-frame clones and lacks some. The sample records under 300,000 clones, approximately 90% being singletons. Sequencing input: peripheral blood. The receptors were gathered from a middle-aged woman with acute or convalescent COVID-19.

The CDR3: CASSLARQKHNEQFF. As DNA, the CDR3 is TGTGCCAGCAGCTTGGCCAGACAGAAGCACAATGAGCAGTTCTTC. The chain links TRBV5-4 to TRBJ2-1, with D possibly TRBD1 on 5 matching bases. CDR1 is SGHNT and CDR2 is YYREEE in the germline V gene (reference sequence). The V and J ends lost 0 bases and 5 bases respectively, with 12 bases between them. The CDR3 spans 15 residues.

The chain joins TRBV7-2 to TRBJ1-2, with TRBD1 matching over 9 bases. The CDR3 spans 16 residues. The germline CDR1 and CDR2 sequences are SGHTA and FQGNSA. V shed 3 bases and J 6 bases; nucleotides not matched to a gene: 11. In DNA form, the CDR3 reads TGTGCCAGCAGCTTCCGGACAGGGGAGTTTCATCATGGCTACACCTTC. Translation: CASSFRTGEFHHGYTF. Looking up the rest from reference TRBV7-2 and TRBJ1-2 gives the full variable domain: GAGVSQSPSNKVTEKGKDVELRCDPISGHTALYWYRQSLGQGLEFLIYFQGNSAPDKSGLPSDRFSAERTGGSVSTLTIQRTQQEDSAVYLCASSFRTGEFHHGYTFGSGTRLTVV.

Here the CDR3 DNA reads TGTGCCAGCAGTGAAAACGGTCTTAGCAATCAGCCCCAGCATTTT. This translates into CASSENGLSNQPQHF. This chain links TRBV6-4 with TRBJ1-5, with D unresolved. The CDR3 is 15 residues long. V was pared by 3 bases and J by 0 bases, with 9 bases between. CDR1 is MRHNA, CDR2 SNTAGT, per germline.

The CDR3 protein is CSVATSGQNTEAFF. The CDR3 DNA reads TGCAGCGTTGCTACGTCGGGACAGAACACTGAAGCTTTCTTT. The gene calls are TRBV29-1 and TRBJ1-1; maybe TRBD1 (6 bases). Trimming left V 4 bases short and J 1 base short, with 13 bases between. CDR3 length: 14 residues. Germline values: CDR1 SQVTM, CDR2 ANQGSEA.

This clone came up once. The CDR3 region has the DNA TGTGCCAGCAGGTCGACAGATAACTATGGCTACACCTTC. Its protein is CASRSTDNYGYTF. V gene TRBV6-5 combines with J gene TRBJ1-2, with D tentatively TRBD1 (5 bases). The V gene lost 6 bases and the J gene lost 1 base, with 9 bases spanning the gap. The CDR3 contains 13 residues. The germline CDR1 and CDR2 sequences are MNHEY and SVGAGI.

This clone was recorded once. Within the sample, other DNA sequences also encode this same CDR3. The chain is built from TRBV3-1 (or the pseudogene TRBV3-2) and TRBJ1-2, with unresolved D. The ends were cut back, 1 base at V and 7 bases at J, with 4 bases in the middle. The CDR3 consists of 11 residues. Germline CDR1 LGHDT, CDR2 YNNKEL (reference sequence). The CDR3 bases are TGTGCCAGCAGCCAAGCGGGTGGCTACACCTTC. This sequence encodes CASSQAGGYTF.

This clone was seen once. V gene TRBV30 combines with J gene TRBJ1-4, with D perhaps matching TRBD1 (6 bases). Trimming cost V 0 bases and J 6 bases, with 20 bases left between them. This CDR3 is built from 17 residues. The germline V gene has CDR1 GTSNPN and CDR2 SVGIG (reference sequence). The CDR3 bases are TGTGCCTGGAGTGTACGAGCAGGGGTTGAAAGGGATGAAAAACTGTTTTTT. Amino acids: CAWSVRAGVERDEKLFF.

This chain joins TRBV27 and TRBJ1-5, with 10 bases aligning to TRBD1. Unmatched junction bases numbered 7, after V lost 2 bases and J lost 0 bases. This CDR3 spans 18 amino acids. Germline V gene data show CDR1 as MNHEY and CDR2 as SMNVEV (reference sequence). In DNA form, the CDR3 reads TGTGCCAGCAGTTTACTGGGGACAGGGGAAGATAGCAATCAGCCCCAGCATTTT. Its translation is CASSLLGTGEDSNQPQHF.

The J gene is TRBJ1-1, the V gene TRBV5-5; possibly TRBD1 for D (5 bases). This CDR3 comprises 12 residues. Germline-derived CDR1 and CDR2 are SGHKS and YYEKEE (reference sequence). V lost 4 bases and J 7 bases, leaving 11 bases between the germline ends. CDR3 coding DNA: TGTGCCAGCAGCACCACCGGGGGTGAAGCTTTCTTT. Residues: CASSTTGGEAFF.

V is TRBV18 and J is TRBJ2-5; D perhaps matches TRBD1 (6 bases). The V gene's germline CDR1 is KGHSH and CDR2 LQKENI. Trimming shortened V by 0 bases and J by 1 base, and 9 bases separated the two germline ends. The CDR3 has 15 residues. This CDR3 reads CASSPPSRGQETQYF. CDR3 bases: TGTGCCAGCTCACCACCGAGCAGGGGCCAAGAGACCCAGTACTTC.

This chain uses TRBV7-8 with TRBJ1-2, with 7 bases identical to TRBD1. The V gene's germline CDR1 is SGHVS and CDR2 FQNEAQ. J was trimmed by 2 bases and V by 3 bases; bases with no gene match: 12. This CDR3 spans 17 amino acids. For the CDR3, the DNA is TGTGCCAGCAGCTTCGTCCCTTTCCCGGGACAGAACTATGGCTACACCTTC. Its translation is CASSFVPFPGQNYGYTF. The variable domain in full, completed from reference TRBV7-8 and TRBJ1-2, reads GAGVSQSPRYKVAKRGQDVALRCDPISGHVSLFWYQQALGQGPEFLTYFQNEAQLDKSGLPSDRFFAERPEGSVSTLKIQRTQQEDSAVYLCASSFVPFPGQNYGYTFGSGTRLTVV.

The rearrangement links TRBV2 to TRBJ2-3; no firm D call. Germline V lookup: CDR1 SNHLY, CDR2 FYNNEI. The CDR3 totals 14 residues. Trimming pared 7 bases from V and 3 bases from J, leaving 14 bases between. CDR3 sequence: CASTPVLSTDTQYF. The CDR3 DNA reads as TGTGCCAGCACTCCCGTTTTGTCTACAGATACGCAGTATTTT.

The chain couples TRBV6-5 to TRBJ1-1; maybe TRBD1 (6 bases). The ends were cut back, 8 bases at V and 4 bases at J, with 14 bases in the middle. The length of the CDR3 is 13 residues. The germline V gene has CDR1 MNHEY and CDR2 SVGAGI. The CDR3 here is CASLLGGATEAFF. The CDR3 DNA sequence: TGTGCCAGCCTCTTGGGGGGGGCCACTGAAGCTTTCTTT.

V is TRBV6-5 and J is TRBJ2-5; no firm D call. This CDR3 has 15 residues. Germline V CDR1 and CDR2: MNHEY, SVGAGI. Trimming pared 6 bases from V and 6 bases from J, leaving 20 bases between. The CDR3 region is CASRELRSTVKTQYF. DNA for the CDR3: TGTGCCAGCAGGGAGCTGAGGTCCACGGTGAAGACCCAGTACTTC.

The chain combines TRBV29-1 with TRBJ1-1, with D perhaps TRBD1 (6 bases). The ends were cut back, 6 bases at V and 6 bases at J, with 14 bases in the middle. This CDR3 is 12 amino acids long. From germline, CDR1 is SQVTM and CDR2 ANQGSEA. The CDR3 is CSVARGRAEAFF. The CDR3 coding sequence is TGCAGCGTCGCCAGGGGTAGGGCTGAAGCTTTCTTT. Complete variable domain (other parts from reference TRBV29-1 and TRBJ1-1): SAVISQKPSRDICQRGTSLTIQCQVDSQVTMMFWYRQQPGQSLTLIATANQGSEATYESGFVIDKFPISRPNLTFSTLTVSNMSPEDSSIYLCSVARGRAEAFFGQGTRLTVV.

V usage is TRBV5-8 and J usage is TRBJ1-5; TRBD1 might be the D (5 bases). V dropped 10 bases and J dropped 2 bases, with 13 bases sitting between them. CDR1 SGHTS and CDR2 YDEGEE come from the germline V gene. The CDR3 is 13 amino acids. The CDR3 protein is CAGAPDRNQPQHF. In DNA, the CDR3 is TGTGCCGGGGCACCGGACCGCAATCAGCCCCAGCATTTT.

The V call is TRBV3-1 (or the pseudogene TRBV3-2), the J call TRBJ1-1; D is unresolved. Trimming left V 1 base short and J 5 bases short, with 8 bases between. This CDR3 is 13 amino acids long. The germline CDR1 and CDR2 sequences are LGHDT and YNNKEL (reference sequence). CDR3 coding DNA: TGTGCCAGCAGCCAAGTCTCGAGGACTGAAGCTTTCTTT. Its protein is CASSQVSRTEAFF.

The J gene is TRBJ1-2, the V gene TRBV7-2; 9 bases align to TRBD1. Germline lookup yields CDR1 SGHTA and CDR2 FQGNSA. The V and J ends lost 5 bases and 8 bases, in that order; junction bases with no gene match: 6. The CDR3 extends over 13 amino acids. The CDR3 spells CASSQDRGAGYTF. The DNA of the CDR3 is TGTGCCAGCAGCCAAGACAGGGGGGCGGGCTACACCTTC.

The chain carries TRBV3-1 (or the pseudogene TRBV3-2) and TRBJ1-6, with TRBD1 as a possible D gene (5 bases). With 4 bases removed from V and 7 bases from J, the gap between germline ends came to 17 bases. Germline loops: CDR1 LGHDT, CDR2 YNNKEL (reference sequence). This CDR3 spans 16 amino acids. CDR3 coding DNA: TGTGCCAGCAGCCGGTCCACCTCCCGGGGGAATTCACCCCTCCACTTT. Amino acid sequence: CASSRSTSRGNSPLHF.

The chain carries TRBV5-1 and TRBJ1-1; 8 nucleotides match TRBD1. This CDR3 is built from 14 residues. V was clipped by 0 bases and J by 8 bases; unmatched bases: 6. Looked up from germline, CDR1 is SGHRS and CDR2 is YFSETQ. The CDR3 coding sequence is TGCGCCAGCAGCTTGGGGCCGGGACAGGAGGAAGCTTTCTTT. Protein: CASSLGPGQEEAFF.

The chain carries TRBV11-2 and TRBJ2-2; 8 nucleotides align to TRBD2. Unmatched junction bases numbered 12, after V lost 8 bases and J lost 1 base. CDR1 is SGHAT and CDR2 is FQNNGV in the germline V gene. This CDR3 region has 17 residues. The CDR3 sequence is CASCPGGGGLNTGELFF. The CDR3 DNA sequence: TGTGCCAGCTGCCCGGGGGGCGGGGGGTTGAACACCGGGGAGCTGTTTTTT.

V and J are TRBV11-2 and TRBJ2-5; the match to TRBD1 covers 10 bases. The germline V gene has CDR1 SGHAT and CDR2 FQNNGV. After removal of 5 bases from V and 2 bases from J, the junction contained 5 bases not matched to a gene. This CDR3 spans 15 amino acids. CDR3 nucleotide sequence: TGTGCCAGCAGCCCGGGACAGGGGATACAAGAGACCCAGTACTTC. Its translation is CASSPGQGIQETQYF.

This clone was seen a handful of times. The CDR3 bases are TGCGCCAGCAGCTTGGGGGCCGGGGGAACTGAAGCTTTCTTT. It translates to CASSLGAGGTEAFF. V usage is TRBV5-1 and J usage is TRBJ1-1, with a tentative D call TRBD1 (5 bases). Germline loops: CDR1 SGHRS, CDR2 YFSETQ. The CDR3 covers 14 residues. V lost 0 bases and J lost 5, with 11 bases in between.

This rearrangement joins TRBV12-5 to TRBJ1-5; D is unclear. Trimming took 2 bases from V and 7 from J, leaving 9 bases between them. The CDR3 loop spans 13 amino acids. Per germline, CDR1 LGHNT and CDR2 FRNRAP. CDR3 sequence reads: CASGLTEEQPQHF. CDR3 in DNA: TGTGCTAGTGGTTTGACCGAGGAGCAGCCCCAGCATTTT.

The chain uses TRBV7-9 and TRBJ1-1, with TRBD1 matching over 7 bases. Per germline, CDR1 SEHNR and CDR2 FQNEAQ (reference sequence). V shed 6 bases and J 3 bases; nucleotides not matched to a gene: 7. This CDR3 region has 14 residues. CDR3 bases: TGTGCCAGCAGGCGCTCTACAGGGGACACTGAAGCTTTCTTT. Its protein is CASRRSTGDTEAFF.

The chain recombines TRBV7-2 with TRBJ1-1; D call uncertain. CDR1 and CDR2 (germline): SGHTA, FQGNSA. Trimming pared 7 bases from V and 1 base from J, leaving 16 bases between. The length of the CDR3 is 15 residues. The CDR3 DNA sequence: TGTGCCAGCATCGACGGAAGACACGAGAACACTGAAGCTTTCTTT. Protein: CASIDGRHENTEAFF.

This clone showed up just a few times. The V and J genes are TRBV18 and TRBJ1-1; 9 nucleotides match TRBD1. Germline-derived CDR1 and CDR2 are KGHSH and LQKENI. The CDR3 runs 15 residues. J gave up 8 bases and V 3 bases, and 10 bases lay outside the gene matches. CDR3 DNA sequence: TGTGCCAGCTCACCGGGACAGGGCCTTCTTCAGGAAGCTTTCTTT. Translating gives CASSPGQGLLQEAFF. The whole variable domain, remainder taken from reference TRBV18 and TRBJ1-1, is NAGVMQNPRHLVRRRGQEARLRCSPMKGHSHVYWYRQLPEEGLKFMVYLQKENIIDESGMPKERFSAEFPKEGPSILRIQQVVRGDSAAYFCASSPGQGLLQEAFFGQGTRLTVV.

The chain is built from TRBV6-4 and TRBJ1-5; TRBD1 might be the D (5 bases). There are 14 residues in the CDR3. Trimming left V 7 bases short and J 7 bases short, with 17 bases between. Germline lookup yields CDR1 MRHNA and CDR2 SNTAGT. The CDR3 loop reads CASTLGEGRQPQHF. The CDR3 DNA reads as TGTGCCAGCACCCTCGGGGAGGGACGCCAGCCCCAGCATTTT.